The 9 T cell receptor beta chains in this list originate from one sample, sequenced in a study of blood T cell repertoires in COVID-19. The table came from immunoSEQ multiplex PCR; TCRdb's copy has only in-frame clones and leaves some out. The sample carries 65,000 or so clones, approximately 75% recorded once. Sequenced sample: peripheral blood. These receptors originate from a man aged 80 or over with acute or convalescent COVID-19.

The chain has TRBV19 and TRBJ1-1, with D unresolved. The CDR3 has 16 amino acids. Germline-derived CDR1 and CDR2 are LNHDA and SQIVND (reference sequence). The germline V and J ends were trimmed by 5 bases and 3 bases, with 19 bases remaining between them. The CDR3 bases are TGTGCCAGTAGTCCCCCCGGGAACGGGGAGGACACTGAAGCTTTCTTT. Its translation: CASSPPGNGEDTEAFF.

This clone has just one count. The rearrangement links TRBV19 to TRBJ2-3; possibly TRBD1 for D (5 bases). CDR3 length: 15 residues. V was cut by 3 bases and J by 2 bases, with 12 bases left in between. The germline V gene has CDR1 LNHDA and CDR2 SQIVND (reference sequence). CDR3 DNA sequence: TGTGCCAGTAGTATTCGACAGAGACACACAGATACGCAGTATTTT. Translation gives CASSIRQRHTDTQYF.

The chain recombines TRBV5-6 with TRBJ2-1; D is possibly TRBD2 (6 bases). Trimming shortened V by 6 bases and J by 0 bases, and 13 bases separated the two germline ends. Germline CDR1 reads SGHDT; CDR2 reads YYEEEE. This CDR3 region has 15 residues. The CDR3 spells CASTLGGSSYNEQFF. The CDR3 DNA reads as TGTGCCAGCACCCTTGGGGGGAGCTCCTACAATGAGCAGTTCTTC.

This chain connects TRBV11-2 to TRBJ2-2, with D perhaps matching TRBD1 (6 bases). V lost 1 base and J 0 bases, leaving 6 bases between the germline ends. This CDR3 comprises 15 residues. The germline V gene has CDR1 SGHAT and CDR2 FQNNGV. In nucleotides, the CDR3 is TGTGCCAGCAGCTTAGCAGGGGCGAACACCGGGGAGCTGTTTTTT. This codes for CASSLAGANTGELFF.

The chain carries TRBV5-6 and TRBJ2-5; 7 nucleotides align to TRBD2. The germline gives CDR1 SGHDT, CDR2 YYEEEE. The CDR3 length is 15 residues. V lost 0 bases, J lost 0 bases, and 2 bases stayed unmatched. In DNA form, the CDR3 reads TGTGCCAGCAGCTTGGTTAGCGGGTACCAAGAGACCCAGTACTTC. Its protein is CASSLVSGYQETQYF.

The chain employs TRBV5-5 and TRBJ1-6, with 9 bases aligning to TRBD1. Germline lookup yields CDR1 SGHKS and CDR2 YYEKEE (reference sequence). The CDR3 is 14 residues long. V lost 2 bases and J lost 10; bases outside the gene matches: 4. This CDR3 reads CASSFRDRDSPLHF. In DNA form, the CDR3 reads TGTGCCAGCAGCTTCCGGGACAGGGACTCACCCCTCCACTTT. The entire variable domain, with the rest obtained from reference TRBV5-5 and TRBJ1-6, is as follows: DAGVTQSPTHLIKTRGQQVTLRCSPISGHKSVSWYQQVLGQGPQFIFQYYEKEERGRGNFPDRFSARQFPNYSSELNVNALLLGDSALYLCASSFRDRDSPLHFGNGTRLTVT.

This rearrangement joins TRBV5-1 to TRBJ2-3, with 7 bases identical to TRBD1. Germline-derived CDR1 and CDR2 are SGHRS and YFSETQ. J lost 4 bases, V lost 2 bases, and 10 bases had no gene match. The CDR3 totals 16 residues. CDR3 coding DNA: TGCGCCAGCAGCTTCACAGGGGCAGATAGGGCAGATACGCAGTATTTT. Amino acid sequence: CASSFTGADRADTQYF.

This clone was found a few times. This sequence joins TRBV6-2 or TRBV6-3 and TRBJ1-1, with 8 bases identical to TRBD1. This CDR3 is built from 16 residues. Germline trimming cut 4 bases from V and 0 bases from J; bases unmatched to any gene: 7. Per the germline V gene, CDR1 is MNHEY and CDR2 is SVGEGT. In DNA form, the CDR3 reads TGTGCCAGCAGTTTTTCAGGACAGGGATTGAACACTGAAGCTTTCTTT. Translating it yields CASSFSGQGLNTEAFF.

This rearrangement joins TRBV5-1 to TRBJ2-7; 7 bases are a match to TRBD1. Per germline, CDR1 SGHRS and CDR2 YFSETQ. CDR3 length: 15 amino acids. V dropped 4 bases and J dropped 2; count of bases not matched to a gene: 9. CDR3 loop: CASSPTGTATYEQYF. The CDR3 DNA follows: TGCGCCAGCAGCCCTACCGGGACAGCAACCTACGAGCAGTACTTC.